The 13 T cell receptor beta chains presented below share a single source sample, sequenced in a study of beta chain features in type 1 diabetes. Regarding the study as a whole: Type 1 diabetes patients showed a moderate but significant shortening of TCRB CDR3s in all four CD4+ subsets.

Their antigens remain unidentified. Reverse transcribing all isolated RNA meant expressed TCRB transcripts were sequenced. Repertoires were generated with immunoSEQ multiplex PCR, while TCRdb's copy carries only in-frame clones and drops some. Of hundreds of thousands of clones in the sample, 11% to 15% are singletons; the top ten hold 0.035% to 0.04%. What was sequenced was naive CD4+ T cells from blood. These receptor sequences come from a man between 18 and 29 years old with type 1 diabetes.

The rearrangement uses TRBV14 and TRBJ1-1; the D is unclear. V gave up 0 bases and J gave up 4 bases, with 12 bases separating them. This CDR3 comprises 15 residues. Germline V gene data show CDR1 as SGHDN and CDR2 as FVKESK. The CDR3 DNA reads as TGTGCCAGCAGCCAAGATGGGAGGGCGGGCACTGAAGCTTTCTTT. It translates to CASSQDGRAGTEAFF. The variable domain in full, completed from reference TRBV14 and TRBJ1-1, reads EAGVTQFPSHSVIEKGQTVTLRCDPISGHDNLYWYRRVMGKEIKFLLHFVKESKQDESGMPNNRFLAERTGGTYSTLKVQPAELEDSGVYFCASSQDGRAGTEAFFGQGTRLTVV.

The chain is built from TRBV28 and TRBJ2-3; D is undetermined. Between the trimmed V and J ends, which lost 3 bases and 2 bases, there was a span of 9 bases. Germline loops: CDR1 MDHEN, CDR2 SYDVKM. The CDR3 is 14 amino acids. The CDR3 sequence: CASSLVKHTDTQYF. CDR3 coding DNA: TGTGCCAGCAGTTTGGTTAAGCACACAGATACGCAGTATTTT.

In this sample, this clone turned up a few times. The chain carries TRBV7-9 and TRBJ1-4; 9 bases agree with TRBD1. V lost 5 bases to trimming and J lost 8 bases; unmatched junction nucleotides: 15. CDR1 is SEHNR, CDR2 FQNEAQ, per germline (reference sequence). The CDR3 covers 17 residues. The DNA for the CDR3 is TGTGCCAGCAGCAGCCGGACAGGGGCTGGCCGGGGGGAAAAACTGTTTTTT. Protein sequence: CASSSRTGAGRGEKLFF. Full variable domain (outside the CDR3, taken from reference TRBV7-9 and TRBJ1-4): DTGVSQNPRHKITKRGQNVTFRCDPISEHNRLYWYRQTLGQGPEFLTYFQNEAQLEKSRLLSDRFSAERPKGSFSTLEIQRTEQGDSAMYLCASSSRTGAGRGEKLFFGSGTQLSVL.

This clone was observed a handful of times. The chain has TRBV5-1 and TRBJ2-7, with 11 bases aligning to TRBD2. CDR1 is SGHRS, CDR2 YFSETQ, per germline. J was trimmed by 3 bases and V by 4 bases; bases with no gene match: 3. The CDR3 loop spans 14 amino acids. The CDR3 sequence is CASSEGLAVYEQYF. The CDR3 DNA reads TGCGCCAGCAGCGAGGGACTAGCGGTCTACGAGCAGTACTTC. Full variable domain (missing parts from reference TRBV5-1 and TRBJ2-7): KAGVTQTPRYLIKTRGQQVTLSCSPISGHRSVSWYQQTPGQGLQFLFEYFSETQRNKGNFPGRFSGRQFSNSRSEMNVSTLELGDSALYLCASSEGLAVYEQYFGPGTRLTVT.

This clone was seen more than once but under ten times. The chain recombines TRBV21-1 with TRBJ1-5; the table's D call, TRBD1, was not checked against the DNA. TRBV21-1 is designated a pseudogene. CDR3 size: 17 residues. CDR3 sequence (DNA): TGTGCCAGCAGCAAAGCATCCCCCACGACAGGGAATCAGCCCCAGCATTTT. Translated, it gives CASSKASPTTGNQPQHF.

The chain uses TRBV28 and TRBJ1-1, with D possibly TRBD1 on 5 matching bases. This CDR3 region has 11 residues. Germline V gene data show CDR1 as MDHEN and CDR2 as SYDVKM. Trimming removed 2 bases from V and 11 bases from J, with 9 bases in between. The CDR3 DNA reads TGTGCCAGCAGTTTAGAGGGGTTGGCTTTCTTT. This codes for CASSLEGLAFF. The complete variable domain, with remaining parts taken from reference TRBV28 and TRBJ1-1, reads DVKVTQSSRYLVKRTGEKVFLECVQDMDHENMFWYRQDPGLGLRLIYFSYDVKMKEKGDIPEGYSVSREKKERFSLILESASTNQTSMYLCASSLEGLAFFGQGTRLTVV.

This clone was counted between two and nine times. The gene calls are TRBV5-1 and TRBJ1-4; D ambiguous. Trimming stripped 5 bases from V and 6 bases from J, with 11 bases between. This CDR3 comprises 13 residues. CDR1 is SGHRS and CDR2 is YFSETQ in the germline V gene. CDR3 coding DNA: TGCGCCAGCAGTTCAGCCCCCGATGAAAAACTGTTTTTT. Translated, it gives CASSSAPDEKLFF.

This clone was recorded a few times. The chain joins TRBV27 to TRBJ1-1; 7 bases line up with TRBD1. CDR3 length equals 15 residues. Germline CDR1 is MNHEY and CDR2 is SMNVEV (reference sequence). V gave up 3 bases and J gave up 1 base; unmatched junction bases: 5. DNA of the CDR3: TGTGCCAGCAGTTTGAGAGGGGGCAGGAACACTGAAGCTTTCTTT. Translating it yields CASSLRGGRNTEAFF.

This rearrangement joins TRBV30 to TRBJ2-3; D is uncertain. The CDR3 runs to 13 residues. V was shortened by 0 bases and J by 2 bases, with 6 bases between the two germline ends. CDR1 GTSNPN and CDR2 SVGIG come from the germline V gene (reference sequence). The CDR3 reads CAWSVFFTDTQYF. CDR3 nucleotide sequence: TGTGCCTGGAGTGTATTTTTCACAGATACGCAGTATTTT.

The table lists this clone with a few counts. This chain links TRBV7-9 with TRBJ2-7; unclear D gene. Trimming stripped 3 bases from V and 6 bases from J, with 9 bases between. Germline V gives CDR1 SEHNR, CDR2 FQNEAQ (reference sequence). The CDR3 sequence is 12 residues long. The CDR3 DNA reads TGTGCCAGCAGCTTTGACATTACCGAGCAGTACTTC. Its protein is CASSFDITEQYF.

There are a few counts of this clone. V and J are TRBV30 and TRBJ1-6, with D possibly TRBD1 on 6 matching bases. The V end lost 4 bases, the J end lost 7 bases, and 23 bases lay between the germline ends. The CDR3 consists of 17 residues. Germline V gene sequence: CDR1 GTSNPN, CDR2 SVGIG (reference sequence). The CDR3 region is CAWTLGATGNRNSPLHF. CDR3 DNA: TGTGCCTGGACGCTAGGGGCGACAGGAAATAGGAATTCACCCCTCCACTTT.

J is TRBJ1-6 and V is TRBV20-1; D ambiguous. Germline values: CDR1 DFQATT, CDR2 SNEGSKA (reference sequence). V gave up 5 bases and J gave up 8 bases, with 7 bases separating them. This CDR3 has 11 amino acids. This chain's CDR3 is CSASTYSPLHF. CDR3 bases: TGCAGTGCTTCCACCTATTCACCCCTCCACTTT.

This clone has just a few counts. Here the CDR3 reads CAWSGGQVTYEQYF. Written as DNA, the CDR3 is TGTGCCTGGAGTGGAGGACAGGTAACCTACGAGCAGTACTTC. V and J are TRBV30 and TRBJ2-7; 7 nucleotides align to TRBD1. CDR3 length: 14 residues. The germline V gene encodes CDR1 GTSNPN and CDR2 SVGIG (reference sequence). The V and J ends lost 1 base and 2 bases, in that order; junction bases with no gene match: 5.